The 30 T cell receptor beta chains given below trace back to one sample, sequenced in a study of graft-versus-host responses after intestinal transplantation. TCRdb's copy holds only in-frame clones and misses some; the assay was immunoSEQ multiplex PCR. The sample shows 20,000 to 25,000 clones, roughly four fifths of them seen only once. These receptors' targets are unknown. The material sequenced was unstimulated CD8+ T cells sorted from spleen or lymph node cells, taken before transplant. The receptors come from a human donor who was the organ donor for an intestinal transplant.

The chain combines TRBV27 with TRBJ1-5, with TRBD1 as a possible D gene (6 bases). This CDR3 has 14 residues. In germline, CDR1 is MNHEY, CDR2 SMNVEV (reference sequence). V lost 6 bases and J 4 bases, leaving 13 bases between the germline ends. CDR3 region: CASRTRTDNQPQHF. The CDR3 nucleotides are TGTGCCAGCAGGACACGGACAGATAATCAGCCCCAGCATTTT.

The chain couples TRBV7-6 to TRBJ2-1; 10 nucleotides agree with TRBD2. CDR1 and CDR2 from the germline V gene are SGHVS and FNYEAQ. The trim removed 8 bases at V and 0 bases at J, leaving 13 bases unmatched. This CDR3 has 18 amino acids. As DNA, the CDR3 is TGTGCCAGCGGAGGAGCGGGAGGGCCGATTAGCTCCTACAATGAGCAGTTCTTC. Its protein product is CASGGAGGPISSYNEQFF.

This chain uses TRBV6-1 with TRBJ1-1, with D maybe TRBD1 (6 bases). The CDR3 covers 12 residues. V was trimmed by 8 bases and J by 5 bases, leaving 12 bases between them. Germline V gives CDR1 MNHNS, CDR2 SASEGT. CDR3 coding DNA: TGTGCCAGCGAGGGGGGGGCAACTGAAGCTTTCTTT. Translated: CASEGGATEAFF.

V usage is TRBV6-6 and J usage is TRBJ2-1; D gene unclear. This CDR3 spans 12 amino acids. V gave up 4 bases and J gave up 8 bases, with 9 bases separating them. CDR1 and CDR2 (germline): MNHNY, SVGAGI (reference sequence). The CDR3 DNA reads TGTGCCAGCAGTTCCGACCTCCATGAGCAGTTCTTC. Residues: CASSSDLHEQFF.

This clone was recorded a few times. In DNA form, the CDR3 reads TGTGCCAGCAGCTTAGCGAGGGGCACCGGGGAGCTGTTTTTT. Encoded protein: CASSLARGTGELFF. V and J are TRBV7-9 and TRBJ2-2; D may match TRBD1 or TRBD2 (5 bases each). Germline V lookup: CDR1 SEHNR, CDR2 FQNEAQ (reference sequence). The CDR3 extends over 14 amino acids. The V gene lost 0 bases and the J gene lost 4 bases, with 6 bases spanning the gap. The complete variable domain, with remaining parts taken from reference TRBV7-9 and TRBJ2-2, reads DTGVSQNPRHKITKRGQNVTFRCDPISEHNRLYWYRQTLGQGPEFLTYFQNEAQLEKSRLLSDRFSAERPKGSFSTLEIQRTEQGDSAMYLCASSLARGTGELFFGEGSRLTVL.

The V gene is TRBV5-4, the J gene TRBJ1-4; no reliable D call. The germline gives CDR1 SGHNT, CDR2 YYREEE (reference sequence). The V and J ends lost 4 bases and 1 base respectively, with 5 bases between them. CDR3 length equals 13 residues. Here the CDR3 DNA reads TGTGCCAGCAGCCAAAGAACTAATGAAAAACTGTTTTTT. Translating gives CASSQRTNEKLFF.

This chain uses TRBV19 with TRBJ1-5; the D gene is possibly TRBD1 (6 bases). Trimming took 3 bases from V and 0 from J, leaving 9 bases between them. The germline V gene encodes CDR1 LNHDA and CDR2 SQIVND (reference sequence). The CDR3 totals 15 residues. The CDR3 region has the DNA TGTGCCAGTAGTATGAGGGGACATAGCAATCAGCCCCAGCATTTT. Protein sequence: CASSMRGHSNQPQHF.

The chain is built from TRBV4-1 and TRBJ2-7; either TRBD1 or TRBD2 may supply D (5 bases each). The CDR3 is 15 residues long. Germline V gene lookup returns CDR1 MGHRA and CDR2 YSYEKL. Trimming cost V 3 bases and J 4 bases, with 16 bases left between them. The CDR3 coding sequence is TGCGCCAGCAGCCAGCGAGGGGAGTCGGGTTACGAGCAGTACTTC. Its protein is CASSQRGESGYEQYF.

V gene TRBV27 combines with J gene TRBJ1-2; TRBD1 is a possible D gene (6 bases). CDR1 is MNHEY, CDR2 SMNVEV, per germline (reference sequence). The ends were cut back, 3 bases at V and 2 bases at J, with 10 bases in the middle. The CDR3 has 14 residues. CDR3 protein: CASSFSRGNYGYTF. The CDR3 region has the DNA TGTGCCAGCAGTTTCTCCAGGGGCAACTATGGCTACACCTTC.

The V gene is TRBV7-9, the J gene TRBJ2-7, with 9 positions matching TRBD2. The CDR3 is 16 amino acids. Germline loops: CDR1 SEHNR, CDR2 FQNEAQ (reference sequence). V gave up 5 bases and J gave up 3 bases; unmatched junction bases: 11. The CDR3 loop is CASSPVGSGRLYEQYF. In DNA, the CDR3 is TGTGCCAGCAGCCCCGTTGGTAGCGGGAGACTCTACGAGCAGTACTTC. The full variable domain, its missing parts supplied by reference TRBV7-9 and TRBJ2-7, is DTGVSQNPRHKITKRGQNVTFRCDPISEHNRLYWYRQTLGQGPEFLTYFQNEAQLEKSRLLSDRFSAERPKGSFSTLEIQRTEQGDSAMYLCASSPVGSGRLYEQYFGPGTRLTVT.

The chain recombines TRBV4-1 with TRBJ2-5; D might be TRBD1 or TRBD2, each matching 6 bases. CDR1 is MGHRA, CDR2 YSYEKL, per germline. The V and J ends lost 4 bases and 0 bases respectively, with 21 bases between them. The CDR3 loop spans 18 amino acids. In DNA, the CDR3 is TGCGCCAGCAGCCGCGAACGGGGGCTAACGGGGGACCAAGAGACCCAGTACTTC. Amino acid sequence: CASSRERGLTGDQETQYF.

The chain combines TRBV5-4 with TRBJ2-3; weak D call: TRBD2 (6 bases). Germline V gene lookup returns CDR1 SGHNT and CDR2 YYREEE (reference sequence). V gave up 3 bases and J gave up 3 bases, with 11 bases separating them. The CDR3 has 14 amino acids. Written as DNA, the CDR3 is TGTGCCAGCAGCTACACGACTAGTACAGATACGCAGTATTTT. Amino acids: CASSYTTSTDTQYF. The full variable domain, its missing parts supplied by reference TRBV5-4 and TRBJ2-3, is ETGVTQSPTHLIKTRGQQVTLRCSSQSGHNTVSWYQQALGQGPQFIFQYYREEENGRGNFPPRFSGLQFPNYSSELNVNALELDDSALYLCASSYTTSTDTQYFGPGTRLTVL.

The chain carries TRBV5-4 and TRBJ2-3; TRBD1 matches 7 bases. Germline CDR1 reads SGHNT; CDR2 reads YYREEE (reference sequence). The CDR3 totals 17 residues. After removal of 2 bases from V and 4 bases from J, the junction contained 13 bases not matched to a gene. In DNA form, the CDR3 reads TGTGCCAGCAGCTTCCGACAGGGAAGGGATCACGCAGATACGCAGTATTTT. It translates to CASSFRQGRDHADTQYF.

The chain couples TRBV4-1 to TRBJ1-4; D remains unclear. Germline CDR1 MGHRA, CDR2 YSYEKL. Trimming shortened V by 0 bases and J by 5 bases, and 10 bases separated the two germline ends. This CDR3 has 15 residues. The CDR3 region has the DNA TGCGCCAGCAGCCAAGATCACGGTTTCAATGAAAAACTGTTTTTT. Protein sequence: CASSQDHGFNEKLFF.

In this sample, this clone turned up once. The CDR3 region has the DNA TGTGCCAGCAGTACGGGACAGCACTACGAGCAGTACTTC. Protein sequence: CASSTGQHYEQYF. V usage is TRBV27 and J usage is TRBJ2-7; 7 bases line up with TRBD1. CDR1 MNHEY and CDR2 SMNVEV come from the germline V gene (reference sequence). With V trimmed by 5 bases and J by 3 bases, 4 bases remained unmatched. The CDR3 length is 13 residues.

The chain employs TRBV2 and TRBJ1-1; TRBD1 is a possible D gene (5 bases). This CDR3 has 13 residues. The V end was cut by 5 bases, the J end by 7 bases, with 14 bases between. Germline V gene sequence: CDR1 SNHLY, CDR2 FYNNEI. CDR3 protein: CASSPGQGLEAFF. Written as DNA, the CDR3 is TGTGCCAGCAGTCCGGGCCAGGGTCTTGAAGCTTTCTTT. Full variable domain (remainder filled in from reference TRBV2 and TRBJ1-1): EPEVTQTPSHQVTQMGQEVILRCVPISNHLYFYWYRQILGQKVEFLVSFYNNEISEKSEIFDDQFSVERPDGSNFTLKIRSTKLEDSAMYFCASSPGQGLEAFFGQGTRLTVV.

The rearrangement joins TRBV18 to TRBJ2-2, with TRBD2 matching over 11 bases. The ends lost 6 bases at V and 0 bases at J; junction bases unmatched: 3. The germline CDR1 and CDR2 sequences are KGHSH and LQKENI. The CDR3 is 16 residues long. As DNA, the CDR3 is TGTGCCAGCTCTACTAGCGGGGGTTCGAACACCGGGGAGCTGTTTTTT. As protein: CASSTSGGSNTGELFF.

The chain joins TRBV7-2 to TRBJ2-2; 8 bases line up with TRBD1. CDR1 and CDR2 from the germline V gene are SGHTA and FQGNSA. V shed 7 bases and J 6 bases; nucleotides not matched to a gene: 13. CDR3 length equals 16 residues. The CDR3 protein is CASTRPRTGYAGELFF. Written as DNA, the CDR3 is TGTGCCAGCACCCGTCCCAGGACAGGGTACGCCGGGGAGCTGTTTTTT. The whole variable domain, remainder taken from reference TRBV7-2 and TRBJ2-2, is GAGVSQSPSNKVTEKGKDVELRCDPISGHTALYWYRQSLGQGLEFLIYFQGNSAPDKSGLPSDRFSAERTGGSVSTLTIQRTQQEDSAVYLCASTRPRTGYAGELFFGEGSRLTVL.

The chain links TRBV9 to TRBJ2-1, with TRBD2 matching 7 bases. After removal of 0 bases from V and 5 bases from J, the junction contained 5 bases not matched to a gene. This CDR3 is built from 15 residues. Germline V gene lookup returns CDR1 SGDLS and CDR2 YYNGEE. The CDR3, as DNA: TGTGCCAGCAGCGTAGGGGCGGGAGCGAACAATGAGCAGTTCTTC. This translates into CASSVGAGANNEQFF.

The chain couples TRBV29-1 to TRBJ1-1; the D is unclear. V dropped 4 bases and J dropped 3 bases, with 12 bases sitting between them. The CDR3 has 13 amino acids. Germline V CDR1 and CDR2: SQVTM, ANQGSEA. CDR3 amino acids: CSVGAAWDTEAFF. The CDR3 DNA reads TGCAGCGTTGGGGCCGCCTGGGACACTGAAGCTTTCTTT.

CDR3 sequence: CASSQAVGQRTYEQYF. CDR3 bases: TGCGCCAGCAGCCAGGCCGTAGGACAGCGAACCTACGAGCAGTACTTC. The V call is TRBV4-1, the J call TRBJ2-7; D is perhaps TRBD1 (6 bases). The V gene lost 3 bases and the J gene lost 2 bases, with 17 bases spanning the gap. CDR1 MGHRA and CDR2 YSYEKL come from the germline V gene. The CDR3 contains 16 residues.

The CDR3 coding sequence is TGTGCCAGCAGCTCCCTAGGCAGGGGGACCTACGAGCAGTACTTC. The encoded protein is CASSSLGRGTYEQYF. The rearrangement links TRBV7-8 to TRBJ2-7; TRBD1 agrees at 7 bases. V shed 4 bases, J shed 2 bases, and the junction held 8 bases outside the gene matches. There are 15 residues in the CDR3. Germline CDR1 and CDR2: SGHVS and FQNEAQ.

The chain has TRBV27 and TRBJ2-7; D is unresolved. V lost 5 bases, J lost 5 bases, and 10 bases lay in between. The CDR3 runs to 12 residues. Germline V gene lookup returns CDR1 MNHEY and CDR2 SMNVEV (reference sequence). The CDR3 DNA reads TGTGCCAGCAGTCCCCCGACCAACGAGCAGTACTTC. It translates to CASSPPTNEQYF.

This clone was counted once. The chain employs TRBV4-1 and TRBJ2-5; TRBD2 is a possible D gene (5 bases). The V end lost 4 bases, the J end lost 4 bases, and 19 bases lay between the germline ends. The germline CDR1 and CDR2 sequences are MGHRA and YSYEKL. This CDR3 is built from 16 residues. CDR3: CASSLEQTSLGETQYF. The CDR3, as DNA: TGCGCCAGCAGCCTCGAACAAACTAGTTTGGGAGAGACCCAGTACTTC.

This clone was found once. This chain connects TRBV27 to TRBJ1-2; TRBD1 matches 12 bases. V trimming: 10 bases; J trimming: 4 bases; junction bases outside the gene matches: 10. This CDR3 is built from 15 residues. Germline loops: CDR1 MNHEY, CDR2 SMNVEV (reference sequence). CDR3 coding DNA: TGTGCCACCCTGGGAGGGACAGGGGGCGCCTATGGCTACACCTTC. Residues: CATLGGTGGAYGYTF.

This chain links TRBV4-1 with TRBJ2-2; 12 positions match TRBD2. The CDR3 has 18 amino acids. Losses at the gene ends were 2 bases for V and 0 bases for J; bases not matched to a gene: 4. Germline assignment: CDR1 MGHRA and CDR2 YSYEKL. CDR3 region: CASSQRGTSGPNTGELFF. CDR3 DNA sequence: TGCGCCAGCAGCCAACGGGGGACTAGCGGGCCGAACACCGGGGAGCTGTTTTTT.

This chain joins TRBV5-1 and TRBJ1-1; D remains ambiguous. The germline CDR1 and CDR2 sequences are SGHRS and YFSETQ. This CDR3 is 13 amino acids long. The germline V and J ends were trimmed by 6 bases and 2 bases, with 11 bases remaining between them. The CDR3 here is CASKVGVNTEAFF. In DNA form, the CDR3 reads TGCGCCAGCAAGGTGGGAGTTAACACTGAAGCTTTCTTT.

V usage is TRBV15 and J usage is TRBJ2-1; 9 nucleotides agree with TRBD2. Germline V gene sequence: CDR1 LNHNV, CDR2 YYDKDF (reference sequence). V was pared by 0 bases and J by 0 bases, with 9 bases of the junction left unmatched. The CDR3 totals 19 residues. In DNA form, the CDR3 reads TGTGCCACCAGCAGAGATTGGTCTAGCGGGACGATCTCCTACAATGAGCAGTTCTTC. Its protein product is CATSRDWSSGTISYNEQFF.

The chain joins TRBV19 to TRBJ1-5; a possible D gene is TRBD1 (5 bases). Germline V CDR1 and CDR2: LNHDA, SQIVND (reference sequence). There are 15 residues in the CDR3. Trimming removed 6 bases at V and 0 bases at J, with 12 bases between. The CDR3 DNA is TGTGCCAGTAGAACAGGTACACCTAGCAATCAGCCCCAGCATTTT. Protein sequence: CASRTGTPSNQPQHF.

The rearrangement joins TRBV28 to TRBJ2-3; 7 bases are a match to TRBD1. Trimming cost V 5 bases and J 3 bases; bases outside gene matches: 14. CDR1 MDHEN and CDR2 SYDVKM come from the germline V gene. This CDR3 is 17 amino acids long. Written as DNA, the CDR3 is TGTGCCAGCAGTCAGGTCGAGGGGGCAGGGAGTACAGATACGCAGTATTTT. Translated, it gives CASSQVEGAGSTDTQYF.